The 29 T cell receptor beta chains below all came from one sample that was sequenced in a study of shared clonotypes between healthy human individuals. TCRdb keeps only in-frame clones here, not all; method: immunoSEQ multiplex PCR. The sample gives about 1.5 million clones, 98% of which show up once; around 0.45% is in the top ten. Material: naive CD4+ T cells sorted from blood. Subset of the sample: CD45RA+ positively selected. Receptors were obtained from a man younger than 40 in good health.

The genes are TRBV9 and TRBJ2-2; a possible D gene is TRBD1 (8 bases). With 4 bases removed from V and 1 base from J, the gap between germline ends came to 14 bases. The V gene's germline CDR1 is SGDLS and CDR2 YYNGEE. This CDR3 is built from 16 residues. The CDR3 coding sequence is TGTGCCAGCAGCCGGGGGGACAGGATGAACACCGGGGAGCTGTTTTTT. This codes for CASSRGDRMNTGELFF.

This chain uses TRBV2 with TRBJ2-7; perhaps TRBD1 as D (6 bases). CDR1 SNHLY and CDR2 FYNNEI come from the germline V gene. The CDR3 runs to 15 residues. The V end was cut by 5 bases, the J end by 1 base, with 15 bases between. In DNA, the CDR3 is TGTGCCAGCAGTCCGCCTACAGGGTTATCCTACGAGCAGTACTTC. Amino acid sequence: CASSPPTGLSYEQYF.

V and J are TRBV5-1 and TRBJ1-5; unclear D gene. The germline CDR1 and CDR2 sequences are SGHRS and YFSETQ. This CDR3 comprises 13 residues. Trimming removed 4 bases from V and 3 bases from J, with 8 bases in between. The CDR3 coding sequence is TGCGCCAGCAGCAGGACTGTCAATCAGCCCCAGCATTTT. Translating gives CASSRTVNQPQHF.

This sequence joins TRBV5-1 and TRBJ1-1, with TRBD1 identical over 7 bases. V lost 0 bases, J lost 3 bases, and 2 bases stayed unmatched. Germline CDR1 reads SGHRS; CDR2 reads YFSETQ. The CDR3 has 14 residues. CDR3 coding DNA: TGCGCCAGCAGCTTGGTAACAGGGGACACTGAAGCTTTCTTT. Amino acid sequence: CASSLVTGDTEAFF.

The chain joins TRBV19 to TRBJ2-2; the D gene is possibly TRBD2 (6 bases). The V end lost 5 bases, the J end lost 6 bases, and 13 bases lay between the germline ends. The germline V gene encodes CDR1 LNHDA and CDR2 SQIVND (reference sequence). The CDR3 is made up of 14 amino acids. CDR3 region: CASSFIRDSGELFF. CDR3 DNA sequence: TGTGCCAGTAGTTTTATCCGGGACTCCGGGGAGCTGTTTTTT.

The chain couples TRBV5-5 to TRBJ1-4, with D possibly matching TRBD1 (5 bases). The germline gives CDR1 SGHKS, CDR2 YYEKEE (reference sequence). With 4 bases removed from V and 8 bases from J, the gap between germline ends came to 18 bases. CDR3 length: 15 residues. In DNA, the CDR3 is TGTGCCAGCAGCGCCGACCCGGGACTTTGGGAAAAACTGTTTTTT. This sequence encodes CASSADPGLWEKLFF. The complete variable domain, with remaining parts taken from reference TRBV5-5 and TRBJ1-4, reads DAGVTQSPTHLIKTRGQQVTLRCSPISGHKSVSWYQQVLGQGPQFIFQYYEKEERGRGNFPDRFSARQFPNYSSELNVNALLLGDSALYLCASSADPGLWEKLFFGSGTQLSVL.

J is TRBJ1-2 and V is TRBV6-1; D is possibly TRBD1 (5 bases). V was clipped by 4 bases and J by 7 bases, with 19 bases between them. Germline V gene data show CDR1 as MNHNS and CDR2 as SASEGT. The length of the CDR3 is 15 residues. CDR3 loop: CASSATTAVNRGYTF. CDR3 DNA sequence: TGTGCCAGCAGTGCCACGACAGCCGTAAACCGTGGCTACACCTTC.

The chain links TRBV18 to TRBJ1-4; D is possibly TRBD1 (5 bases). Looked up from germline, CDR1 is KGHSH and CDR2 is LQKENI. This CDR3 contains 15 residues. Trimming cost V 1 base and J 6 bases, with 12 bases left between them. CDR3 DNA: TGTGCCAGCTCACCACTCCGGGGGACTGATGAAAAACTGTTTTTT. This translates into CASSPLRGTDEKLFF.

A single count supports this clone. This sequence joins TRBV25-1 and TRBJ2-7, with unresolved D. V was cut by 1 base and J by 7 bases, with 8 bases left in between. CDR1 is MGHDK, CDR2 SYGVNS, per germline. The CDR3 extends over 12 amino acids. The CDR3 loop is CASSEWSQEQYF. The DNA of the CDR3 is TGTGCCAGCAGTGAATGGTCACAAGAGCAGTACTTC.

V is TRBV5-4 and J is TRBJ2-7; 7 nucleotides align to TRBD1. The CDR3 totals 13 residues. In germline, CDR1 is SGHNT, CDR2 YYREEE (reference sequence). Trimming took 5 bases from V and 2 from J; bases not matched to a gene: 4. The CDR3 reads CASRNQGAYEQYF. The CDR3 coding sequence is TGTGCCAGCAGGAACCAGGGGGCCTACGAGCAGTACTTC.

The gene calls are TRBV7-9 and TRBJ2-5; perhaps TRBD2 as D (5 bases). V lost 0 bases and J 1 base, leaving 9 bases between the germline ends. The CDR3 totals 15 residues. Germline lookup yields CDR1 SEHNR and CDR2 FQNEAQ (reference sequence). The CDR3, as DNA: TGTGCCAGCAGCTTAGCGCTCGGGGTCCAAGAGACCCAGTACTTC. It is translated as CASSLALGVQETQYF.

This chain connects TRBV11-2 to TRBJ2-2, with 11 bases matching TRBD2. With V trimmed by 5 bases and J by 2 bases, 10 bases remained unmatched. Germline CDR1 reads SGHAT; CDR2 reads FQNNGV. This CDR3 has 18 residues. CDR3 in DNA: TGTGCCAGCAGCGTAGTTGGGGGGACTAGCGGAAACACCGGGGAGCTGTTTTTT. It codes for CASSVVGGTSGNTGELFF.

V gene TRBV7-9 combines with J gene TRBJ2-7; TRBD2 might be the D (5 bases). Trimming removed 5 bases at V and 4 bases at J, with 12 bases between. The CDR3 spans 13 residues. Germline V gives CDR1 SEHNR, CDR2 FQNEAQ (reference sequence). The CDR3 spells CASSRQEAYEQYF. CDR3 nucleotide sequence: TGTGCCAGCAGCCGGCAGGAGGCTTACGAGCAGTACTTC. Complete variable domain (other parts from reference TRBV7-9 and TRBJ2-7): DTGVSQNPRHKITKRGQNVTFRCDPISEHNRLYWYRQTLGQGPEFLTYFQNEAQLEKSRLLSDRFSAERPKGSFSTLEIQRTEQGDSAMYLCASSRQEAYEQYFGPGTRLTVT.

The chain is built from TRBV5-1 and TRBJ2-5, with TRBD1 matching over 8 bases. The germline V gene encodes CDR1 SGHRS and CDR2 YFSETQ. With V trimmed by 4 bases and J by 1 base, 3 bases remained unmatched. The CDR3 length is 14 residues. The CDR3 region is CASSIGTGQETQYF. In DNA, the CDR3 is TGCGCCAGCAGCATCGGGACAGGCCAAGAGACCCAGTACTTC.

This rearrangement joins TRBV28 to TRBJ1-2; D perhaps matches TRBD1 (6 bases). CDR1 is MDHEN and CDR2 is SYDVKM in the germline V gene. The CDR3 consists of 13 residues. Deletions cut 4 bases from V and 5 bases from J, with 11 bases between. For the CDR3, the DNA is TGTGCCAGCAGTTCCCGGGGGCGGTATGGCTACACCTTC. Translated, it gives CASSSRGRYGYTF.

The chain employs TRBV30 and TRBJ1-1; TRBD1 might be the D (6 bases). Trimming cost V 2 bases and J 11 bases, with 15 bases left between them. The CDR3 length is 12 residues. Germline CDR1 GTSNPN, CDR2 SVGIG (reference sequence). CDR3 region: CAWSPTGQRAFF. The CDR3 nucleotides read TGTGCCTGGAGTCCAACGGGACAACGGGCTTTCTTT.

The chain couples TRBV6-6 to TRBJ1-1, with 7 positions matching TRBD1. The CDR3 extends over 15 amino acids. Trimming at V came to 4 bases and at J to 1 base, leaving 6 bases not matched to a gene. CDR1 and CDR2 (germline): MNHNY, SVGAGI (reference sequence). The CDR3 coding sequence is TGTGCCAGCAGTTCCCCGGGACAGACGAACACTGAAGCTTTCTTT. Translating it yields CASSSPGQTNTEAFF.

This rearrangement joins TRBV5-5 to TRBJ1-1; D is uncertain. The CDR3 spans 11 residues. The V end was cut by 0 bases, the J end by 10 bases, with 7 bases between. CDR1 is SGHKS and CDR2 is YYEKEE in the germline V gene (reference sequence). CDR3 loop: CASSLDDGAFF. In nucleotides, the CDR3 is TGTGCCAGCAGCTTGGACGACGGAGCTTTCTTT.

The gene calls are TRBV5-1 and TRBJ2-2, with TRBD1 identical over 11 bases. The length of the CDR3 is 15 residues. CDR1 and CDR2 (germline): SGHRS, YFSETQ. J lost 7 bases, V lost 4 bases, and 6 bases had no gene match. The CDR3 region is CASSGTGGESGELFF. The CDR3 nucleotides read TGCGCCAGCAGCGGGACAGGGGGAGAGAGCGGGGAGCTGTTTTTT.

V is TRBV7-8 and J is TRBJ1-2; D not certain. The V gene lost 5 bases and the J gene lost 5 bases, with 9 bases spanning the gap. Germline CDR1 and CDR2: SGHVS and FQNEAQ. This CDR3 is built from 12 residues. CDR3 nucleotides: TGTGCCAGCAGCGTGGGGAAGTATGGCTACACCTTC. Translating it yields CASSVGKYGYTF.

The V call is TRBV5-1, the J call TRBJ2-1, with D perhaps TRBD2 (5 bases). This CDR3 is built from 21 residues. V was pared by 4 bases and J by 5 bases, with 34 bases between. Per the germline V gene, CDR1 is SGHRS and CDR2 is YFSETQ. This chain's CDR3 is CASSKKVALQNLGIADNEQFF. CDR3 coding DNA: TGCGCCAGCAGCAAAAAAGTAGCGCTCCAGAATCTCGGGATCGCAGACAATGAGCAGTTCTTC.

V gene TRBV5-6 combines with J gene TRBJ1-1; the D is unclear. Germline CDR1 reads SGHDT; CDR2 reads YYEEEE. The CDR3 is 16 residues long. The ends were cut back, 0 bases at V and 0 bases at J, with 12 bases in the middle. This CDR3 reads CASSLVGLGMNTEAFF. As DNA, the CDR3 is TGTGCCAGCAGCTTGGTTGGGCTTGGTATGAACACTGAAGCTTTCTTT.

There are a few counts of this clone. Within the sample, other DNA sequences also encode this same CDR3. The rearrangement links TRBV18 to TRBJ2-3; D unclear. The ends were cut back, 3 bases at V and 4 bases at J, with 5 bases in the middle. The CDR3 covers 12 residues. The germline V gene has CDR1 KGHSH and CDR2 LQKENI. The CDR3 region is CASSPGADTQYF. The DNA of the CDR3 is TGTGCCAGCTCACCGGGTGCAGATACGCAGTATTTT.

The chain couples TRBV7-9 to TRBJ2-5, with TRBD1 matching over 8 bases. The germline gives CDR1 SEHNR, CDR2 FQNEAQ (reference sequence). Germline trimming cut 3 bases from V and 2 bases from J; bases unmatched to any gene: 5. This CDR3 is 15 amino acids long. The CDR3 protein is CASSLDRARQETQYF. The CDR3 bases are TGTGCCAGCAGCTTGGACAGGGCTAGGCAAGAGACCCAGTACTTC.

The V and J genes are TRBV5-4 and TRBJ2-3, with D possibly being TRBD2 (5 bases). Germline CDR1 reads SGHNT; CDR2 reads YYREEE (reference sequence). Trimming stripped 0 bases from V and 2 bases from J, with 13 bases between. This CDR3 has 16 amino acids. The CDR3 region is CASSLGGSLYTDTQYF. The CDR3 DNA is TGTGCCAGCAGCTTGGGTGGGAGCTTATACACAGATACGCAGTATTTT.

The rearrangement uses TRBV14 and TRBJ2-2, with D tentatively TRBD1 or TRBD2 (5 bases each). CDR3 length: 18 amino acids. Trimming took 4 bases from V and 7 from J, leaving 25 bases between them. The germline V gene encodes CDR1 SGHDN and CDR2 FVKESK. The CDR3 sequence: CASSPTTILQGVHGELFF. The CDR3 DNA reads TGTGCCAGCAGCCCAACGACTATACTTCAGGGAGTACACGGGGAGCTGTTTTTT.

This chain connects TRBV10-3 to TRBJ2-1; D possibly uses TRBD1 or TRBD2 (5 bases each). Germline values: CDR1 ENHRY, CDR2 SYGVKD. V was cut by 3 bases and J by 5 bases, with 11 bases left in between. CDR3 length equals 14 residues. CDR3 region: CAISESGTHNEQFF. The CDR3 coding sequence is TGTGCCATCAGTGAATCCGGGACCCACAATGAGCAGTTCTTC.

CDR3 residues: CASSLEGWGASYEQYF. DNA for the CDR3: TGTGCCAGCAGCTTGGAAGGGTGGGGCGCCTCCTACGAGCAGTACTTC. The chain recombines TRBV11-2 with TRBJ2-7, with D maybe TRBD1 (5 bases). V shed 3 bases and J shed 0 bases, with 15 bases lying between them. Germline V gene data show CDR1 as SGHAT and CDR2 as FQNNGV. The length of the CDR3 is 16 residues.

The chain uses TRBV28 and TRBJ1-4; TRBD1 might be the D (6 bases). Deletions cut 8 bases from V and 6 bases from J, with 13 bases between. The CDR3 has 13 amino acids. Germline V gene lookup returns CDR1 MDHEN and CDR2 SYDVKM. CDR3 nucleotide sequence: TGTGCCAGCGCCGGGACATCCTATGAAAAACTGTTTTTT. It is translated as CASAGTSYEKLFF. Full variable domain (remainder filled in from reference TRBV28 and TRBJ1-4): DVKVTQSSRYLVKRTGEKVFLECVQDMDHENMFWYRQDPGLGLRLIYFSYDVKMKEKGDIPEGYSVSREKKERFSLILESASTNQTSMYLCASAGTSYEKLFFGSGTQLSVL.